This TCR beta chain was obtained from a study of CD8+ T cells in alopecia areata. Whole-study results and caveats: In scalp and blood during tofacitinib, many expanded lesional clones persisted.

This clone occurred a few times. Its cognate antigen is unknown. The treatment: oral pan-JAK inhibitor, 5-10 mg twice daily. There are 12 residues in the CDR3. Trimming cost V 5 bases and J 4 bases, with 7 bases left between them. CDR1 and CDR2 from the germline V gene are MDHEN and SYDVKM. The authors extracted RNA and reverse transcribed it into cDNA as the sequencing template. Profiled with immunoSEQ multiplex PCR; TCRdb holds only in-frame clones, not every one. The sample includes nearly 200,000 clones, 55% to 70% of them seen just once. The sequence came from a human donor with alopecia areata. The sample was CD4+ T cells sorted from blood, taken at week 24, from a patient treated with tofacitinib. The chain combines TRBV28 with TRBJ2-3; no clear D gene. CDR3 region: CASSPGPDTQYF. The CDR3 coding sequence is TGTGCCAGCAGTCCAGGTCCAGATACGCAGTATTTT.